Reported below is one TCR beta chain. This clone's antigen is unknown. Within one base of it there is no much larger clone, and no base qualities were kept. V is cut back by 4 bases and J by 5 bases, with 10 bases in the junction unmatched. Including the terminal cysteine and phenylalanine, the CDR3 comprises 14 residues. Here the CDR3 DNA is all that survives: 42 bases in frame from base 1. The germline V gene (reference sequence) provides CDR1 GTSNPN and CDR2 SVGIG. This specimen comes from a study of T cell responses to AZD1222 COVID-19 vaccine (dated by TCRdb to the early 2020s). In terms of the full investigation: TCR sequencing was performed for approximately 240 trial participants, of whom about 200 were given two doses of AZD1222 and around 25 were given two doses of MenACWY control vaccine. Trial participants were enrolled by age into subgroups of 18-55, 56-69 and 70-plus years, and around 150, 28 and 57 TCR-sequenced participants, respectively, were included in these subgroups.

On the study overall, not on this receptor specifically: In the small 56-69-year group, the increase in depth fell short of significance, most likely because of low power. The whole spike protein was spanned by vaccine-associated CD4 TCRs, and dominant responses were seen in regions 160-218 and 743-854. Reportedly, almost half of the unique spike-specific TCRs recognized epitopes lying outside the regions that are mutated in the B.1.351 and B.1.1.7 variants. Participants were mostly white British and included more females than males, and it was suggested by the authors that clonal diversity may have been underestimated. After two AZD1222 doses, both the breadth and the depth of spike-specific TCRs were significantly higher than at day 0 and than in MenACWY recipients. Conclusions about previously exposed vaccinees are limited, since just a handful of AZD1222 recipients were seropositive for SARS-CoV-2 at baseline. Because no day 14 peak-response samples were available, repertoires were characterized only after the peak T cell response.

The CDR3 regions of human TCRbeta chains were subjected to immunosequencing. Concerning the study's data processing: TCRs in the repertoires were compared against a reference library of SARS-CoV-2-specific TCRs that had been generated with the MIRA antigen-specificity platform. Breadth meant the fraction of unique TCRs that were SARS-CoV-2-associated, whereas depth meant the fraction of total T cells that were SARS-CoV-2-associated. Using the MIRA data, each spike-specific TCR was assigned both to the spike region to which the TCR was reactive and to a CD4 or CD8 class. Log10-transformed breadth and depth values were compared by one-way ANOVA with Sidak's multiple comparisons tests. Entries here come from immuneACCESS through TCRdb and include only in-frame sequences with V and J called. Some clones fail to appear in such tables; in the studies checked, an unresolved V gene covers under half of the shortfall, and the cause of the remainder is unknown. V and J calls and clone size are given by that table; D and trimming were obtained from the DNA. The sample contains over 110,000 clones, about 91% of them found a single time. The ten largest clones represent 9.3% of the sample.

The time point label corresponds to: about 28 days (+/-7) after the second vaccine dose. Because spike-specific TCR depth and breadth did not differ between the two schedules, AZD1222 recipients who got a second dose at roughly 4 weeks were pooled with those who got a second dose at roughly 12 weeks. The vaccinee samples were drawn from two UK trials, COV001 and COV002, one of which was a single-blind randomized controlled phase 2/3 trial testing AZD1222 (ChAdOx1 nCoV-19) in healthy adults. For TCRbeta chain sequencing, PBMC samples from trial participants were taken at day 0 and at day 28 after the second dose.

The V and J genes are TRBV30 and TRBJ1-1; 7 junctional bases match TRBD1. This TCR derives from an adult who received the AZD1222 COVID-19 vaccine. The source material was peripheral blood, sampled 28 days after the second AZD1222 dose. CDR3 region: CAWKIRGVRTEAFF. DNA sequence: TGTGCCTGGAAAATCAGGGGGGTAAGGACTGAAGCTTTCTTT.